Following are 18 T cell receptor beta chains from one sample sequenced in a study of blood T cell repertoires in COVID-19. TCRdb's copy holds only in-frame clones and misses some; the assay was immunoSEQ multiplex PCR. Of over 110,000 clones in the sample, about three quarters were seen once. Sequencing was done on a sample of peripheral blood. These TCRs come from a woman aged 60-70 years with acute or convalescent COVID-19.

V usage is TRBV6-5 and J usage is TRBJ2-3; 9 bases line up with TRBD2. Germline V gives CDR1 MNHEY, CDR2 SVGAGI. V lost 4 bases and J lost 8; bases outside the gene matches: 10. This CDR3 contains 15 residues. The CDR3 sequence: CASSSPGLASVTQYF. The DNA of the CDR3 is TGTGCCAGCAGTTCCCCTGGACTAGCGTCAGTTACGCAGTATTTT.

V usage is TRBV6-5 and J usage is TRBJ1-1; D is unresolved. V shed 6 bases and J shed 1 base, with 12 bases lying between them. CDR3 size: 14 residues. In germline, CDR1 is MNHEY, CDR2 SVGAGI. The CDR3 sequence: CASRRERTNTEAFF. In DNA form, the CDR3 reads TGTGCCAGCAGGAGGGAACGGACGAACACTGAAGCTTTCTTT.

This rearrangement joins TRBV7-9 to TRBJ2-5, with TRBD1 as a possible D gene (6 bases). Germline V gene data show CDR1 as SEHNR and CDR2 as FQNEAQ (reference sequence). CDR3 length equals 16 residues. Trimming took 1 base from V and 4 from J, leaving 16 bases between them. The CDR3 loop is CASSLGLGARGETQYF. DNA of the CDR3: TGTGCCAGCAGCTTAGGATTGGGGGCGCGAGGAGAGACCCAGTACTTC.

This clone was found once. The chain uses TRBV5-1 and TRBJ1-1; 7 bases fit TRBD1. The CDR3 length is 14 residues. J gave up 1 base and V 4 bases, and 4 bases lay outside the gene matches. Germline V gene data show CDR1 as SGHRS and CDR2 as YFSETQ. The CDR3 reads CASSTGTANTEAFF. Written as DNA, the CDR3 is TGCGCCAGCAGCACCGGGACAGCGAACACTGAAGCTTTCTTT.

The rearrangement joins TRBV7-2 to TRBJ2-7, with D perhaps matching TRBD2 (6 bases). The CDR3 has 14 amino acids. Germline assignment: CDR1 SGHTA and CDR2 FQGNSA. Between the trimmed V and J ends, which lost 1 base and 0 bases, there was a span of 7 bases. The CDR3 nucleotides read TGTGCCAGCAGCTTAGGACTAGGCTCCTACGAGCAGTACTTC. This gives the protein CASSLGLGSYEQYF.

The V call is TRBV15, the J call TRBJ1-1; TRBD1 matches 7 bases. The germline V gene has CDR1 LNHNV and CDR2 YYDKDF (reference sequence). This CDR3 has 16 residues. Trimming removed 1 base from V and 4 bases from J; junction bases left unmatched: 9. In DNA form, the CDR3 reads TGTGCCACCAGCAGAGCCCGAGCGACAGGGAGCACTGAAGCTTTCTTT. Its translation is CATSRARATGSTEAFF.

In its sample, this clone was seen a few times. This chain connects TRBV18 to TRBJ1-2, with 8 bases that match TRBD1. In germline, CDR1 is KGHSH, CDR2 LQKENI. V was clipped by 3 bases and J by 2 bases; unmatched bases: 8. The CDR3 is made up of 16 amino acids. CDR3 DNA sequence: TGTGCCAGCTCACCGCAGGGGGCGATGGTCAACTATGGCTACACCTTC. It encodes CASSPQGAMVNYGYTF.

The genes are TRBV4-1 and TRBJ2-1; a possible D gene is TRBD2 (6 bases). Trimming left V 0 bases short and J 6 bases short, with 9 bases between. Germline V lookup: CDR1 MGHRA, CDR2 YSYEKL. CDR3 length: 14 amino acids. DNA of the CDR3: TGCGCCAGCAGCCAAGAACGGGACTTCAATGAGCAGTTCTTC. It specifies CASSQERDFNEQFF.

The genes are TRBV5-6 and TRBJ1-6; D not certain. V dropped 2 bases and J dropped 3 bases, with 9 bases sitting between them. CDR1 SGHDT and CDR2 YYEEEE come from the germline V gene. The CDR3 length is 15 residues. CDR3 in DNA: TGTGCCAGCAGCTTAAAACGAGTCTATAATTCACCCCTCCACTTT. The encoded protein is CASSLKRVYNSPLHF. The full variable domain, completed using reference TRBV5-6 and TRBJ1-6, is DAGVTQSPTHLIKTRGQQVTLRCSPKSGHDTVSWYQQALGQGPQFIFQYYEEEERQRGNFPDRFSGHQFPNYSSELNVNALLLGDSALYLCASSLKRVYNSPLHFGNGTRLTVT.

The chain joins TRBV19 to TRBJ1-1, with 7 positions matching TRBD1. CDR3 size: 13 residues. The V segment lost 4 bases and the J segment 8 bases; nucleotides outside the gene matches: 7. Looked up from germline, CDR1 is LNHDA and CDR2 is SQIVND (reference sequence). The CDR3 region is CASSTTGAWEAFF. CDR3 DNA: TGTGCCAGTAGTACCACAGGGGCCTGGGAAGCTTTCTTT.

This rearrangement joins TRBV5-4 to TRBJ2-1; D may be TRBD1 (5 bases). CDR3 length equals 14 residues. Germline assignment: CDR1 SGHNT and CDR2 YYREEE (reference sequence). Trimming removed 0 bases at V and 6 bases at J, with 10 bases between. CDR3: CASSLAGQRNEQFF. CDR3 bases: TGTGCCAGCAGCTTGGCAGGGCAACGCAATGAGCAGTTCTTC.

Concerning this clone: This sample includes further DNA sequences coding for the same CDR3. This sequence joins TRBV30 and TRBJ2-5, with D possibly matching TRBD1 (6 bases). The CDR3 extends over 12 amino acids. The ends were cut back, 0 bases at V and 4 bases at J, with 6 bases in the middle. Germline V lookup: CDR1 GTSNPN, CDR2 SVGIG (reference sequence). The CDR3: CAWSVRGETQYF. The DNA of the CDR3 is TGTGCCTGGAGTGTCAGGGGAGAGACCCAGTACTTC.

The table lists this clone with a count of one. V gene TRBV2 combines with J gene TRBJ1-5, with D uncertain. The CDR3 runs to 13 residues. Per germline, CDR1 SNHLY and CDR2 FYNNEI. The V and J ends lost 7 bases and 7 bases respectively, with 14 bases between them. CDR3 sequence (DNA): TGTGCCAGCACGTGGGAGAGACGACAGCCCCAGCATTTT. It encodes CASTWERRQPQHF.

This CDR3 reads CASRLGGPCSGNTIYF. CDR3 DNA: TGTGCAAGTCGCTTAGGAGGTCCTTGCTCTGGAAACACCATATATTTT. The rearrangement uses TRBV12-2 and TRBJ1-3. TRBV12-2 is listed as a pseudogene. The CDR3 loop spans 16 amino acids.

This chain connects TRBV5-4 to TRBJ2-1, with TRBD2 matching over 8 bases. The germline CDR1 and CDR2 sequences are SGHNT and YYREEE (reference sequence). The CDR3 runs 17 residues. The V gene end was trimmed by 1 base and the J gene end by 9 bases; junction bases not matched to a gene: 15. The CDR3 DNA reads TGTGCCAGCAGCTTGCCTCCTTGGACTAGCTATACAACTGAGCAGTTCTTC. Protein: CASSLPPWTSYTTEQFF.

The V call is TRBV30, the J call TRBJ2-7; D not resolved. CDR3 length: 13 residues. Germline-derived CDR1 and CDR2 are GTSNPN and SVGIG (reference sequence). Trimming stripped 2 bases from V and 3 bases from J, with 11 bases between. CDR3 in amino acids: CAWSTGRSYEQYF. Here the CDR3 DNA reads TGTGCCTGGAGTACGGGTAGGAGCTACGAGCAGTACTTC.

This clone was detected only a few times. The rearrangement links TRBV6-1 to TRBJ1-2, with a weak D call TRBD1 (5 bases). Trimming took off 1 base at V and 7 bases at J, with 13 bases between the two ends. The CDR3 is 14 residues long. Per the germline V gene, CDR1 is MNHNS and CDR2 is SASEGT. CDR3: CASSEVQGISGYTF. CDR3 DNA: TGTGCCAGCAGTGAAGTCCAGGGAATAAGTGGCTACACCTTC.

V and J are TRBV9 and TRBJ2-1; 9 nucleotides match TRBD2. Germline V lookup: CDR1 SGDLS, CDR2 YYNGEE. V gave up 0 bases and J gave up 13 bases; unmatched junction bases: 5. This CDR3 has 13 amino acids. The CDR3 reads CASSVASRGGQFF. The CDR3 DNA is TGTGCCAGCAGCGTAGCGTCGCGGGGGGGACAGTTCTTC.